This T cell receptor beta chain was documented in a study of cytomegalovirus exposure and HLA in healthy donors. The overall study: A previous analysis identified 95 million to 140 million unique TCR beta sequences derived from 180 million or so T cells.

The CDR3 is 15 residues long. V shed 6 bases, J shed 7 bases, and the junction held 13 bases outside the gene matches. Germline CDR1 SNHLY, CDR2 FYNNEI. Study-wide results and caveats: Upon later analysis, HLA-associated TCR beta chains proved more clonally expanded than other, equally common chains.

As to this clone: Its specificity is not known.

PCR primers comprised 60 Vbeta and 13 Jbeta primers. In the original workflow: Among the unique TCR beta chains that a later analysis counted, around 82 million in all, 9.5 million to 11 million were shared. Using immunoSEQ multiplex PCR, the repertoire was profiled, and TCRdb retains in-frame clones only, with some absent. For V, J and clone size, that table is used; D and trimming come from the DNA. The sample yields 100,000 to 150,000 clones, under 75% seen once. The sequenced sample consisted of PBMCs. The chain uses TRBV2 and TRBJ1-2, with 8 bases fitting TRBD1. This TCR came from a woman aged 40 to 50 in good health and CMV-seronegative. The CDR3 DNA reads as TGTGCCAGCAGCGACCGGGAGACAGGGGTGGGTGGCTACACCTTC. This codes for CASSDRETGVGGYTF.